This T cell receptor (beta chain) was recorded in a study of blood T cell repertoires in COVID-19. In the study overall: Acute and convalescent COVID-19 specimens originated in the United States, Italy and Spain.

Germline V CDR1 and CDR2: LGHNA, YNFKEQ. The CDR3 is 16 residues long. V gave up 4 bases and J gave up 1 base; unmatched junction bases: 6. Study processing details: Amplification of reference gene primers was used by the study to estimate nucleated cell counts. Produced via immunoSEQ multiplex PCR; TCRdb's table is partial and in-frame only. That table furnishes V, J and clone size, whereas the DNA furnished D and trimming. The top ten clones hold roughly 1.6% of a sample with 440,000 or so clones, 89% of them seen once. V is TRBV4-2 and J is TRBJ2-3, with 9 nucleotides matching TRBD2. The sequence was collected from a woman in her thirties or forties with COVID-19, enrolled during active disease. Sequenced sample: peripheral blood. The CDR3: CASSRSRTSGTDTQYF. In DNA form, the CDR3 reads TGTGCCAGCAGCCGCTCCCGGACTAGCGGCACAGATACGCAGTATTTT.